The source of this T cell receptor (beta chain) is a study of technical replicates of blood from a handful of donors. J lost 6 bases, V lost 7 bases, and 10 bases had no gene match. The CDR3 is 14 residues long. Germline CDR1 ENHRY, CDR2 SYGVKD. Libraries were prepared by immunoSEQ multiplex PCR; TCRdb keeps only in-frame clonotypes and omits some of them. The table includes approximately 80,000 clones, roughly 90% detected once. This TCR derives from a human donor in good health. The V call is TRBV10-3, the J call TRBJ1-2, with TRBD1 identical over 8 bases. The specimen sequenced was T cells isolated from PBMCs. Here the CDR3 reads CAIKSGRGQDGYTF. CDR3 DNA sequence: TGTGCCATCAAGTCGGGCAGGGGGCAGGATGGCTACACCTTC.